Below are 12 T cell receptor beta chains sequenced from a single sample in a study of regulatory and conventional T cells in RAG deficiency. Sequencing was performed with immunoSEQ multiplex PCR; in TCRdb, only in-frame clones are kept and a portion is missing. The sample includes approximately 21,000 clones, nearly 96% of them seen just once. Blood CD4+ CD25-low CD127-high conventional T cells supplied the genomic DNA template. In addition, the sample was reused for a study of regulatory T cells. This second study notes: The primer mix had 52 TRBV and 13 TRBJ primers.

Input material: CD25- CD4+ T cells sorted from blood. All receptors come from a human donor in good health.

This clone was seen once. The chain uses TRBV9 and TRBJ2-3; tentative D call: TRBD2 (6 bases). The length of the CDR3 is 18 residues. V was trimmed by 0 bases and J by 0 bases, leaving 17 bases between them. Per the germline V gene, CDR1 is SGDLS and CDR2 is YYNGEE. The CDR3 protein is CASSVGRSSGLSTDTQYF. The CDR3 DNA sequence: TGTGCCAGCAGCGTAGGGAGGTCGAGTGGACTAAGCACAGATACGCAGTATTTT.

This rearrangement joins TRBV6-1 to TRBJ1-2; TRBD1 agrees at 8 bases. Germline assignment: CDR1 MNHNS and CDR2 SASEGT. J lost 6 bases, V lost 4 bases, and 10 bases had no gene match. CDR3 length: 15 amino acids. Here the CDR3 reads CASSGTGTVWNGYTF. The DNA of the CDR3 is TGTGCCAGCAGTGGGACAGGGACAGTCTGGAATGGCTACACCTTC.

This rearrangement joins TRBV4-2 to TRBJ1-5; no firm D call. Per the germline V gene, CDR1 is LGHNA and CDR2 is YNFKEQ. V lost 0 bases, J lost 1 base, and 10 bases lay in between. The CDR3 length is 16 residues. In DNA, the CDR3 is TGTGCCAGCAGCCAAGACCATGCCCGGAGCAATCAGCCCCAGCATTTT. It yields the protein CASSQDHARSNQPQHF.

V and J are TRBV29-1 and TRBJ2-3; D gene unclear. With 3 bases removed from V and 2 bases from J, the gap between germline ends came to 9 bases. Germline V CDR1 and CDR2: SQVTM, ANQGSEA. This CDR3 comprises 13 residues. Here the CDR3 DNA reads TGCAGCGTTGATTCACTATTCACAGATACGCAGTATTTT. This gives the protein CSVDSLFTDTQYF.

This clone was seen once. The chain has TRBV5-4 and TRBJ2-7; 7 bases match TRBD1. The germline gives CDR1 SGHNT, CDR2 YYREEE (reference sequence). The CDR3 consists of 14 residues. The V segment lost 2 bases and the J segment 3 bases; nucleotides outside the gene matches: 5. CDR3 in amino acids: CASSLPGQRYEQYF. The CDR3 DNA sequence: TGTGCCAGCAGCTTACCGGGACAGCGCTACGAGCAGTACTTC.

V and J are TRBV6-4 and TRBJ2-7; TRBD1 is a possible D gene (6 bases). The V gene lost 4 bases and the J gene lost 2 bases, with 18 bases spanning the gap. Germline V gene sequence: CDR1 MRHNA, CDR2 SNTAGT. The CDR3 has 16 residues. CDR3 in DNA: TGTGCCAGCAGTGTCGGTTGGGACACCTCACCCTACGAGCAGTACTTC. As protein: CASSVGWDTSPYEQYF.

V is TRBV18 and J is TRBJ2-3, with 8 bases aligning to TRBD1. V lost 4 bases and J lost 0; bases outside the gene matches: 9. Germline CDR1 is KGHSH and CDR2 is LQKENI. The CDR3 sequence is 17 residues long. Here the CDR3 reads CASSLGTGPTSTDTQYF. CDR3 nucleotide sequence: TGTGCCAGCTCACTTGGGACAGGTCCTACTAGCACAGATACGCAGTATTTT. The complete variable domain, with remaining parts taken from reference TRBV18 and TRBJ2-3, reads NAGVMQNPRHLVRRRGQEARLRCSPMKGHSHVYWYRQLPEEGLKFMVYLQKENIIDESGMPKERFSAEFPKEGPSILRIQQVVRGDSAAYFCASSLGTGPTSTDTQYFGPGTRLTVL.

The CDR3 sequence: CASSHTWGRGARDEQFF. The CDR3 coding sequence is TGTGCCAGCAGCCATACCTGGGGGCGGGGGGCCAGGGATGAGCAGTTCTTC. The gene calls are TRBV4-2 and TRBJ2-1, with 8 bases lining up with TRBD2. Germline V CDR1 and CDR2: LGHNA, YNFKEQ. The V segment lost 3 bases and the J segment 8 bases; nucleotides outside the gene matches: 15. This CDR3 has 17 residues.

Written as DNA, the CDR3 is TGTGCCAGCAGGTTCGGGGGGGCGACAGATACGCAGTATTTT. Translation gives CASRFGGATDTQYF. The chain recombines TRBV7-2 with TRBJ2-3; 8 bases align to TRBD2. The CDR3 has 14 residues. V lost 6 bases to trimming and J lost 3 bases; unmatched junction nucleotides: 5. Germline CDR1 is SGHTA and CDR2 is FQGNSA.

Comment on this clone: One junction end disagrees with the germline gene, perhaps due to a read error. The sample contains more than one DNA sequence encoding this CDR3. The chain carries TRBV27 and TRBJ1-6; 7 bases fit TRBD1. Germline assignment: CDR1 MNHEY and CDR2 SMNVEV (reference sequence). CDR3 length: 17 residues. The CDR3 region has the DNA TGTGCCAGCAGTTTACAGGGACAGCCTTTCTATAATTCCCCCCTCCACTTT. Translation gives CASSLQGQPFYNSPLHF.

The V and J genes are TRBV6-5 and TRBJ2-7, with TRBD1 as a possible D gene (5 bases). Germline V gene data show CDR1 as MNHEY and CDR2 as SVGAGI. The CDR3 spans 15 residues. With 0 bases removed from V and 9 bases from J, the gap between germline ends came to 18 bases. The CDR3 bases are TGTGCCAGCAGTTACTCAGGGGTTCGGTCGTCTGGGCAGTACTTC. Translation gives CASSYSGVRSSGQYF.

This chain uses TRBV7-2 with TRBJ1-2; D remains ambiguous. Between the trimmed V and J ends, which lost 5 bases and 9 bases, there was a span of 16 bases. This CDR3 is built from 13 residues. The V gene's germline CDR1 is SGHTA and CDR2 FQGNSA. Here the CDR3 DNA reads TGTGCCAGCAGCCTGAACAGTGGAAGGAGCTACACCTTC. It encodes CASSLNSGRSYTF. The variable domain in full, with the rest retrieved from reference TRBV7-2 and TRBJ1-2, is GAGVSQSPSNKVTEKGKDVELRCDPISGHTALYWYRQSLGQGLEFLIYFQGNSAPDKSGLPSDRFSAERTGGSVSTLTIQRTQQEDSAVYLCASSLNSGRSYTFGSGTRLTVV.